The 11 T cell receptor beta chains listed next were all sequenced from one sample in a study of T cells in Graves' hyperthyroidism and ophthalmopathy. From RNA transcripts, TCR beta CDR3 regions were amplified. The HTBI primer set served for first-round RT-PCR of the TCR CDR3. MiXCR was run by TCRdb on the multiplex PCR reads, yielding one entry per CDR3 protein. The sample yields a few hundred thousand distinct CDR3 sequences, roughly 15% seen once. Sequenced input: blood. Receptor source: a young woman with Graves' ophthalmopathy.

A few counts support this clonotype. The genes are TRBV27 and TRBJ1-2; tentative D call: TRBD1 (5 bases). This CDR3 has 13 residues. V was cut by 6 bases and J by 2 bases, with 10 bases left in between. Per the germline V gene, CDR1 is MNHEY and CDR2 is SMNVEV (reference sequence). CDR3 sequence (DNA): TGTGCCAGCAGGGATACAGGAAACTATGGCTACACCTTC. Its protein product is CASRDTGNYGYTF.

There are a few counts of this clonotype. The chain employs TRBV6-5 and TRBJ2-1, with unresolved D. CDR3 length equals 14 residues. Germline loops: CDR1 MNHEY, CDR2 SVGAGI. Trimming took 0 bases from V and 8 from J, leaving 11 bases between them. CDR3 sequence reads: CASSYSGVVDEQFF. The DNA of the CDR3 is TGTGCCAGCAGTTACTCCGGAGTAGTCGATGAGCAGTTCTTC.

This clonotype was counted only a few times. V and J are TRBV6-2 or TRBV6-3 and TRBJ2-7, with D maybe TRBD2 (5 bases). Trimming removed 4 bases from V and 2 bases from J, with 12 bases in between. The germline CDR1 and CDR2 sequences are MNHEY and SVGEGT. The length of the CDR3 is 14 residues. The CDR3 DNA reads TGTGCCAGCAGTTCGCGGACTGATACCTACGAGCAGTACTTC. It specifies CASSSRTDTYEQYF.

This clonotype appeared many times. This chain uses TRBV5-1 with TRBJ2-5; no clear D gene. CDR3 length: 14 residues. CDR1 SGHRS and CDR2 YFSETQ come from the germline V gene. Trimming cost V 0 bases and J 2 bases, with 8 bases left between them. The CDR3 DNA reads TGCGCCAGCAGCTTGGTTAGAACACAAGAGACCCAGTACTTC. Amino acids: CASSLVRTQETQYF.

In this sample, this clonotype turned up many times. The chain uses TRBV29-1 and TRBJ2-4; D may be TRBD2 (5 bases). Germline lookup yields CDR1 SQVTM and CDR2 ANQGSEA. Trimming took 7 bases from V and 6 from J, leaving 13 bases between them. The CDR3 loop spans 12 amino acids. The CDR3 DNA reads as TGCAGCGCCGGGGATCTTGGAAACATTCAGTACTTC. The encoded protein is CSAGDLGNIQYF.

Only a few counts were recorded for this clonotype. V is TRBV19 and J is TRBJ2-2; D gene uncertain. Germline V lookup: CDR1 LNHDA, CDR2 SQIVND (reference sequence). V lost 7 bases and J lost 5, with 14 bases in between. The CDR3 loop spans 14 amino acids. The CDR3 loop reads CASKPEPETGELFF. CDR3 nucleotide sequence: TGTGCCAGTAAACCCGAGCCGGAAACCGGGGAGCTGTTTTTT.

This clonotype was detected ten times or more. This sequence joins TRBV5-1 and TRBJ2-7; the match to TRBD2 covers 14 bases. Germline loops: CDR1 SGHRS, CDR2 YFSETQ. With V trimmed by 4 bases and J by 6 bases, 9 bases remained unmatched. This CDR3 comprises 16 residues. CDR3 loop: CASSGGLAGVLVEQYF. The CDR3 bases are TGCGCCAGCAGCGGGGGACTAGCGGGAGTTCTCGTCGAGCAGTACTTC.

The chain is built from TRBV7-9 and TRBJ1-2, with a possible D match to TRBD1 (6 bases). The CDR3 covers 13 residues. V was pared by 5 bases and J by 8 bases, with 15 bases between. In germline, CDR1 is SEHNR, CDR2 FQNEAQ (reference sequence). The chain's CDR3 is CASSDGGGAGYTF. The CDR3 DNA reads as TGTGCCAGCAGCGATGGCGGGGGCGCAGGCTACACCTTC.

This clonotype was found a few times. Here the CDR3 DNA reads TGTGCCAGCAGTTACTCCGGGGCAGGTCAGCCCCAGCATTTT. Its translation: CASSYSGAGQPQHF. This chain links TRBV6-5 with TRBJ1-5, with TRBD1 as a possible D gene (5 bases). Trimming shortened V by 0 bases and J by 6 bases, and 9 bases separated the two germline ends. This CDR3 has 14 residues. The germline V gene encodes CDR1 MNHEY and CDR2 SVGAGI.

This chain links TRBV3-1 with TRBJ1-2; weak D call: TRBD1 (5 bases). The CDR3 sequence is 15 residues long. Germline CDR1 is LGHDT and CDR2 is YNNKEL (reference sequence). The ends were cut back, 0 bases at V and 4 bases at J, with 12 bases in the middle. The DNA for the CDR3 is TGTGCCAGCAGCCAAGACCTTACAGGCGCCTATGGCTACACCTTC. Residues: CASSQDLTGAYGYTF.

This clonotype has at least ten counts. This CDR3 reads CASSEATGVGNEQFF. As DNA, the CDR3 is TGTGCCAGCAGTGAGGCGACAGGGGTGGGGAATGAGCAGTTCTTC. The chain uses TRBV2 and TRBJ2-1; TRBD1 aligns across 8 bases. The ends lost 3 bases at V and 7 bases at J; junction bases unmatched: 8. The CDR3 spans 15 residues. Germline-derived CDR1 and CDR2 are SNHLY and FYNNEI.